The rows below give T cell receptor beta chains drawn from one sample of a study of T cell responses to AZD1222 COVID-19 vaccine. Clones were read by immunoSEQ multiplex PCR, and TCRdb kept only the in-frame ones, dropping some. The sample lists roughly 160,000 clones; 90% to 95% were seen once. The sequencing used peripheral blood, collected on day 0 of MenACWY control vaccination. The receptor source for this set is an adult in good health. The CDR3 runs from the conserved cysteine through the conserved F or W. The order of the fields is clone size, D gene, J gene, V gene, CDR3 protein, CDR3 DNA. D genes are given only for firm matches. Rows may omit the clone size; those that give it use once, few, many or a size class.

clone_size: NA
d_call: TRBD1
j_call: TRBJ1-6
v_call: TRBV11-2
cdr3_aa: CASSSTGGIGNSPLHF
cdr3_nt: TGTGCCAGCAGCTCCACAGGGGGCATTGGGAATTCACCCCTCCACTTT

clone_size: NA
d_call: NA
j_call: TRBJ2-7
v_call: TRBV7-9
cdr3_aa: CASSLQTPYEQYF
cdr3_nt: TGTGCCAGCAGCTTACAGACTCCCTACGAGCAGTACTTC

clone_size: NA
d_call: TRBD1
j_call: TRBJ2-1
v_call: TRBV16
cdr3_aa: CASSHSTGGDEQFF
cdr3_nt: TGTGCCAGCAGCCACTCGACAGGGGGCGATGAGCAGTTCTTC

clone_size: NA
d_call: TRBD2
j_call: TRBJ2-3
v_call: TRBV30
cdr3_aa: CAWSVGIAGEDTQYF
cdr3_nt: TGTGCCTGGAGTGTTGGTATAGCGGGAGAGGATACGCAGTATTTT

clone_size: NA
d_call: TRBD1
j_call: TRBJ2-6
v_call: TRBV5-1
cdr3_aa: CASSIQGAGGANVLTF
cdr3_nt: TGCGCCAGCAGCATACAGGGGGCAGGTGGGGCCAACGTCCTGACTTTC

clone_size: NA
d_call: TRBD1
j_call: TRBJ1-5
v_call: TRBV3-1/TRBV3-2
cdr3_aa: CASSQGDRGREPQHF
cdr3_nt: TGTGCCAGCAGCCAAGGGGACAGGGGGAGAGAGCCCCAGCATTTT

clone_size: once
d_call: TRBD2
j_call: TRBJ2-5
v_call: TRBV3-1/TRBV3-2
cdr3_aa: CASSQDLAGADETQYF
cdr3_nt: TGTGCCAGCAGCCAAGATTTGGCGGGAGCTGATGAGACCCAGTACTTC

clone_size: NA
d_call: NA
j_call: TRBJ1-2
v_call: TRBV29-1
cdr3_aa: CSVDFTGYGYTF
cdr3_nt: TGCAGCGTTGATTTTACAGGGTATGGCTACACCTTC

clone_size: NA
d_call: NA
j_call: TRBJ1-6
v_call: TRBV18
cdr3_aa: CASSLGPVSSYNSPLHF
cdr3_nt: TGTGCCAGCTCACTAGGGCCGGTGAGCTCCTATAATTCACCCCTCCACTTT

clone_size: NA
d_call: NA
j_call: TRBJ1-2
v_call: TRBV11-3
cdr3_aa: CASSIGGIHYGYTF
cdr3_nt: TGTGCCAGCAGCATAGGAGGCATACACTATGGCTACACCTTC

clone_size: few
d_call: NA
j_call: TRBJ1-1
v_call: TRBV6-1
cdr3_aa: CASSEFRRMNTEAFF
cdr3_nt: TGTGCCAGCAGTGAATTTCGGCGGATGAACACTGAAGCTTTCTTT

clone_size: NA
d_call: NA
j_call: TRBJ1-5
v_call: TRBV7-2
cdr3_aa: CASSLKGLNQPQHF
cdr3_nt: TGTGCCAGCAGCTTAAAAGGGCTCAATCAGCCCCAGCATTTT

clone_size: once
d_call: TRBD2
j_call: TRBJ2-4
v_call: TRBV24-1
cdr3_aa: CATSRFRGDIQYF
cdr3_nt: TGTGCCACCAGTCGATTTCGGGGGGACATTCAGTACTTC

clone_size: NA
d_call: NA
j_call: TRBJ1-2
v_call: TRBV9
cdr3_aa: CASSVGAGVDGYTF
cdr3_nt: TGTGCCAGCAGCGTAGGGGCCGGGGTCGATGGCTACACCTTC

clone_size: NA
d_call: TRBD1
j_call: TRBJ1-2
v_call: TRBV18
cdr3_aa: CASSSQGALIPNYGYTF
cdr3_nt: TGTGCCAGCTCATCACAGGGGGCCCTGATCCCGAACTATGGCTACACCTTC

clone_size: NA
d_call: NA
j_call: TRBJ1-5
v_call: TRBV11-2
cdr3_aa: CASSLPGLPQHF
cdr3_nt: TGTGCCAGCAGCTTACCTGGATTGCCCCAGCATTTT

clone_size: NA
d_call: TRBD2
j_call: TRBJ2-7
v_call: TRBV27
cdr3_aa: CASTGGRTYEQYF
cdr3_nt: TGTGCCAGCACGGGGGGGCGAACCTACGAGCAGTACTTC

clone_size: NA
d_call: TRBD1
j_call: TRBJ2-7
v_call: TRBV7-8
cdr3_aa: CASSWDRGYEQYF
cdr3_nt: TGTGCCAGCAGCTGGGACAGGGGCTACGAGCAGTACTTC

clone_size: NA
d_call: TRBD2
j_call: TRBJ2-7
v_call: TRBV30
cdr3_aa: CAWSSGGTYEQYF
cdr3_nt: TGTGCCTGGTCTAGCGGGGGCACGTACGAGCAGTACTTC

clone_size: NA
d_call: NA
j_call: TRBJ1-2
v_call: TRBV3-1/TRBV3-2
cdr3_aa: CASSQDSRGYGYTF
cdr3_nt: TGTGCCAGCAGCCAAGACAGCAGGGGCTATGGCTACACCTTC

clone_size: NA
d_call: NA
j_call: TRBJ2-7
v_call: TRBV9
cdr3_aa: CASSPGRSSYEQYF
cdr3_nt: TGTGCCAGCAGCCCGGGACGGTCCTCCTACGAGCAGTACTTC

clone_size: NA
d_call: NA
j_call: TRBJ1-3
v_call: TRBV14
cdr3_aa: CASSQRRSSGNTIYF
cdr3_nt: TGTGCCAGCAGCCAGCGGCGGAGCTCTGGAAACACCATATATTTT

clone_size: NA
d_call: TRBD1
j_call: TRBJ2-3
v_call: TRBV9
cdr3_aa: CASSVGTGEGGTDTQYF
cdr3_nt: TGTGCCAGCAGCGTAGGGACAGGGGAGGGAGGAACAGATACGCAGTATTTT

clone_size: once
d_call: TRBD1
j_call: TRBJ2-5
v_call: TRBV10-3
cdr3_aa: CAISEPGTGDQETQYF
cdr3_nt: TGTGCCATCAGTGAACCGGGGACAGGGGACCAAGAGACCCAGTACTTC

clone_size: NA
d_call: NA
j_call: TRBJ2-6
v_call: TRBV19
cdr3_aa: CASIPGPNTGANVLTF
cdr3_nt: TGTGCCAGTATCCCGGGCCCCAATACTGGGGCCAACGTCCTGACTTTC

clone_size: NA
d_call: TRBD1
j_call: TRBJ2-3
v_call: TRBV29-1
cdr3_aa: CSVEGVGSRGTRADTQYF
cdr3_nt: TGCAGCGTTGAGGGGGTTGGCAGCAGGGGGACCAGGGCAGATACGCAGTATTTT

clone_size: NA
d_call: NA
j_call: TRBJ2-2
v_call: TRBV19
cdr3_aa: CASSIRWLGGKGNTGELFF
cdr3_nt: TGTGCCAGTAGTATACGTTGGCTAGGCGGGAAGGGGAACACCGGGGAGCTGTTTTTT

clone_size: NA
d_call: TRBD1
j_call: TRBJ1-1
v_call: TRBV18
cdr3_aa: CASSGQVEAFF
cdr3_nt: TGTGCCAGCTCGGGACAGGTTGAAGCTTTCTTT

clone_size: NA
d_call: NA
j_call: TRBJ2-1
v_call: TRBV3-1/TRBV3-2
cdr3_aa: CASSQEPLLPYNEQFF
cdr3_nt: TGTGCCAGCAGCCAAGAGCCTTTACTACCTTACAATGAGCAGTTCTTC

clone_size: NA
d_call: TRBD1
j_call: TRBJ1-2
v_call: TRBV18
cdr3_aa: CASSPRTGGLGYTF
cdr3_nt: TGTGCCAGCTCACCCAGGACAGGGGGCCTCGGCTACACCTTC

clone_size: NA
d_call: NA
j_call: TRBJ1-2
v_call: TRBV5-6
cdr3_aa: CASSLVRGANYGYTF
cdr3_nt: TGTGCCAGCAGCTTGGTTAGAGGGGCTAACTATGGCTACACCTTC

clone_size: NA
d_call: NA
j_call: TRBJ1-1
v_call: TRBV14
cdr3_aa: CASSQVRVWSTEAFF
cdr3_nt: TGTGCCAGCAGCCAAGTAAGGGTCTGGAGCACTGAAGCTTTCTTT

clone_size: NA
d_call: TRBD1
j_call: TRBJ1-2
v_call: TRBV27
cdr3_aa: CASRTGSRQGGSGYTF
cdr3_nt: TGTGCCAGCAGAACTGGGTCCCGACAGGGGGGGAGCGGCTACACCTTC

clone_size: few
d_call: TRBD1
j_call: TRBJ1-6
v_call: TRBV29-1
cdr3_aa: CSVQGASYNSPLHF
cdr3_nt: TGCAGCGTTCAGGGGGCGTCCTATAATTCACCCCTCCACTTT

clone_size: NA
d_call: NA
j_call: TRBJ2-3
v_call: TRBV10-3
cdr3_aa: CAIRGLSTDTQYF
cdr3_nt: TGTGCCATCAGGGGACTGAGCACAGATACGCAGTATTTT

clone_size: NA
d_call: NA
j_call: TRBJ1-1
v_call: TRBV13
cdr3_aa: CASSLSTGGGNTEAFF
cdr3_nt: TGTGCCAGCAGCTTATCTACAGGAGGGGGGAACACTGAAGCTTTCTTT

clone_size: NA
d_call: NA
j_call: TRBJ1-6
v_call: TRBV3-1/TRBV3-2
cdr3_aa: CASSQGGSYNSPLHF
cdr3_nt: TGTGCCAGCAGCCAAGGGGGGTCCTATAATTCACCCCTCCACTTT

clone_size: NA
d_call: TRBD1
j_call: TRBJ1-1
v_call: TRBV11-2
cdr3_aa: CASSLRTGMNTEAFF
cdr3_nt: TGTGCCAGCAGCTTGAGGACAGGGATGAACACTGAAGCTTTCTTT

clone_size: NA
d_call: TRBD2
j_call: TRBJ2-1
v_call: TRBV10-2
cdr3_aa: CASSESGGTTSHNEQFF
cdr3_nt: TGCGCCAGCAGTGAGTCAGGCGGGACTACTTCGCACAATGAGCAGTTCTTC

clone_size: NA
d_call: TRBD2
j_call: TRBJ2-7
v_call: TRBV28
cdr3_aa: CASKLLAGGPRNEQYF
cdr3_nt: TGTGCCAGCAAACTGCTAGCGGGAGGGCCTCGGAACGAGCAGTACTTC

clone_size: NA
d_call: TRBD1
j_call: TRBJ1-1
v_call: TRBV12-3/TRBV12-4
cdr3_aa: CASSLTGGIEAFF
cdr3_nt: TGTGCCAGCAGTCTTACAGGGGGCATTGAAGCTTTCTTT

clone_size: NA
d_call: NA
j_call: TRBJ1-2
v_call: TRBV6-5
cdr3_aa: CASSYGGSDGYTF
cdr3_nt: TGTGCCAGCAGTTACGGTGGATCCGATGGCTACACCTTC

clone_size: NA
d_call: NA
j_call: TRBJ2-1
v_call: TRBV11-3
cdr3_aa: CASSLGSAGYSYNEQFF
cdr3_nt: TGTGCCAGCAGCTTAGGAAGTGCGGGATACTCCTACAATGAGCAGTTCTTC

clone_size: NA
d_call: NA
j_call: TRBJ2-7
v_call: TRBV5-1
cdr3_aa: CASSLGGSSYEQYF
cdr3_nt: TGCGCCAGCAGCTTGGGCGGTAGCTCCTACGAGCAGTACTTC

clone_size: NA
d_call: TRBD1
j_call: TRBJ1-1
v_call: TRBV12-3/TRBV12-4
cdr3_aa: CASRPGQIPEAFF
cdr3_nt: TGTGCCAGCAGGCCGGGACAGATACCTGAAGCTTTCTTT

clone_size: NA
d_call: NA
j_call: TRBJ2-3
v_call: TRBV9
cdr3_aa: CASSTRPRDTQYF
cdr3_nt: TGTGCCAGCAGCACCCGACCCCGGGATACGCAGTATTTT

clone_size: NA
d_call: NA
j_call: TRBJ1-2
v_call: TRBV18
cdr3_aa: CASSSPTGAFDGYTF
cdr3_nt: TGTGCCAGCTCATCCCCGACGGGGGCGTTCGATGGCTACACCTTC

clone_size: once
d_call: NA
j_call: TRBJ2-3
v_call: TRBV28
cdr3_aa: CASWNYPTDTQYF
cdr3_nt: TGTGCCAGCTGGAACTATCCCACAGATACGCAGTATTTT

clone_size: NA
d_call: NA
j_call: TRBJ1-1
v_call: TRBV28
cdr3_aa: CASSLKRLNTEAFF
cdr3_nt: TGTGCCAGCAGTTTAAAACGTTTGAACACTGAAGCTTTCTTT

clone_size: NA
d_call: TRBD1
j_call: TRBJ2-7
v_call: TRBV15
cdr3_aa: CATSSSGDSTYEQYF
cdr3_nt: TGTGCCACCAGCAGTTCCGGGGACAGTACCTACGAGCAGTACTTC

clone_size: NA
d_call: NA
j_call: TRBJ1-5
v_call: TRBV6-5
cdr3_aa: CASSYGVDARPQHF
cdr3_nt: TGTGCCAGCAGTTACGGGGTCGATGCCAGGCCCCAGCATTTT

clone_size: NA
d_call: TRBD2
j_call: TRBJ2-7
v_call: TRBV9
cdr3_aa: CASSAESWGLAGGSHYEQYF
cdr3_nt: TGTGCCAGCAGCGCCGAATCCTGGGGACTAGCGGGAGGATCCCACTACGAGCAGTACTTC